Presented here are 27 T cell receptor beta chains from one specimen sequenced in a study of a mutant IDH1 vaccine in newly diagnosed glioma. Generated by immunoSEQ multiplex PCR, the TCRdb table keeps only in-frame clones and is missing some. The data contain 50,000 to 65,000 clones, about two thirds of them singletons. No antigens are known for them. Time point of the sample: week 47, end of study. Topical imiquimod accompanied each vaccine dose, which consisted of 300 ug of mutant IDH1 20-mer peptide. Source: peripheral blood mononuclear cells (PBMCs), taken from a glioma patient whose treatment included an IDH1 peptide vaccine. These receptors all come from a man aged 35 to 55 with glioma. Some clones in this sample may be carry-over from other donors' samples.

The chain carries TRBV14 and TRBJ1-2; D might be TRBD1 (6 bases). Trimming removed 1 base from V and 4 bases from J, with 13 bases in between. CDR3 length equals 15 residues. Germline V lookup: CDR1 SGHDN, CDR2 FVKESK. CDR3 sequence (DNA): TGTGCCAGCAGCCAAGCAAACGTACAGGGCTATGGCTACACCTTC. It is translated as CASSQANVQGYGYTF.

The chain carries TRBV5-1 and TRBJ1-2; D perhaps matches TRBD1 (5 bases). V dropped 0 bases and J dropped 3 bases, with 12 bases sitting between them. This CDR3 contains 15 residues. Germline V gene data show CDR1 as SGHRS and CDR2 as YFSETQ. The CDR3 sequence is CASSLDLSGDYGYTF. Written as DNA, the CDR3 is TGCGCCAGCAGCTTGGATCTCTCGGGGGACTATGGCTACACCTTC.

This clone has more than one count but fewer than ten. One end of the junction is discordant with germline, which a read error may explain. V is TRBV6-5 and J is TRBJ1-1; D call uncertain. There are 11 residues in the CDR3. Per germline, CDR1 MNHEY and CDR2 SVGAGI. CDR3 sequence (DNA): TGTGCCAGCAGTTACCCCCGGGATCAAATTTTT. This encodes CASSYPRDQIF.

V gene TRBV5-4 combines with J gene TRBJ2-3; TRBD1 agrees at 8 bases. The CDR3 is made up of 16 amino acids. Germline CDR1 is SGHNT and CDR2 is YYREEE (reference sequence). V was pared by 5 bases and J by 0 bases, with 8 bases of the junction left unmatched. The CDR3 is CASRLQGVRSTDTQYF. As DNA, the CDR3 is TGTGCCAGCAGGTTACAGGGGGTCCGTAGCACAGATACGCAGTATTTT.

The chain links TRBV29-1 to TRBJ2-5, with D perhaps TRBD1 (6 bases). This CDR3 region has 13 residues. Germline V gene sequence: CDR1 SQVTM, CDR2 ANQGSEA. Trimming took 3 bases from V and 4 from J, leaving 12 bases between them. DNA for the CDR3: TGCAGCGTTGAGGGCAGGGGAAGAGAGACCCAGTACTTC. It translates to CSVEGRGRETQYF.

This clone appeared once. Here the CDR3 reads CASSEWVSSQETQYF. The CDR3 DNA is TGTGCCAGCAGCGAGTGGGTGAGCTCCCAAGAGACCCAGTACTTC. The gene calls are TRBV27 and TRBJ2-5; D not certain. V was cut by 6 bases and J by 1 base, with 15 bases left in between. The CDR3 has 15 amino acids. Germline assignment: CDR1 MNHEY and CDR2 SMNVEV (reference sequence).

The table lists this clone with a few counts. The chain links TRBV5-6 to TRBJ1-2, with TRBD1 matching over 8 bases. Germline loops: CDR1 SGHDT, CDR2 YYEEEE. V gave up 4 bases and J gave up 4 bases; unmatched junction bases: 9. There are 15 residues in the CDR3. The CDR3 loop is CASSRDRREVYGYTF. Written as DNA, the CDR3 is TGTGCCAGCAGCAGGGACAGGCGAGAGGTCTATGGCTACACCTTC.

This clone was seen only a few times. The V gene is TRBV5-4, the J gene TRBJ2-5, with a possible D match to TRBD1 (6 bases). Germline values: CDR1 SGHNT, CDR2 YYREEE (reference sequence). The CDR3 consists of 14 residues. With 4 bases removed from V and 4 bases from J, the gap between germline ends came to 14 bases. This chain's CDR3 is CASSVQGAGETQYF. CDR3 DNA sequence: TGTGCCAGCAGCGTACAGGGAGCAGGAGAGACCCAGTACTTC.

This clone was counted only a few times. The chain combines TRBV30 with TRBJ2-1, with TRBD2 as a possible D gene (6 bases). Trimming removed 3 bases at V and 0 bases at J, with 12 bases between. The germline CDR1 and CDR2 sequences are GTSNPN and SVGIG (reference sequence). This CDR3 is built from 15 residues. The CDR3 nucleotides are TGTGCCTGGAGGACCCCGGGGGTCTCCTACAATGAGCAGTTCTTC. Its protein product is CAWRTPGVSYNEQFF.

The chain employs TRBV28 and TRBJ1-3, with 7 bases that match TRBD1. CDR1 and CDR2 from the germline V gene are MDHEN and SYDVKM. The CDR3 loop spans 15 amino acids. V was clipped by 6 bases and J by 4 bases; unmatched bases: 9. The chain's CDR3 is CASRPTGVSGNTIYF. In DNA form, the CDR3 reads TGTGCCAGCAGACCCACAGGGGTTTCAGGAAACACCATATATTTT.

Here the CDR3 DNA reads TGTGCCAGCAGTTACGCGACAGGGAGTCAGCCCCAGCATTTT. Amino acids: CASSYATGSQPQHF. The chain uses TRBV6-5 and TRBJ1-5, with 7 bases matching TRBD1. The CDR3 has 14 residues. CDR1 and CDR2 from the germline V gene are MNHEY and SVGAGI. V was clipped by 2 bases and J by 6 bases; unmatched bases: 4.

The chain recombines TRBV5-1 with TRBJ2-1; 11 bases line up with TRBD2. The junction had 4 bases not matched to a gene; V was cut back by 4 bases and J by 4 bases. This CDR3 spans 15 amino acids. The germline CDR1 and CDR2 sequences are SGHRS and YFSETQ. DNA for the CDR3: TGCGCCAGCAGCACACTAGCGGGGGAATACAATGAGCAGTTCTTC. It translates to CASSTLAGEYNEQFF. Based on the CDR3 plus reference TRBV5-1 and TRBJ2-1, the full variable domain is KAGVTQTPRYLIKTRGQQVTLSCSPISGHRSVSWYQQTPGQGLQFLFEYFSETQRNKGNFPGRFSGRQFSNSRSEMNVSTLELGDSALYLCASSTLAGEYNEQFFGPGTRLTVL.

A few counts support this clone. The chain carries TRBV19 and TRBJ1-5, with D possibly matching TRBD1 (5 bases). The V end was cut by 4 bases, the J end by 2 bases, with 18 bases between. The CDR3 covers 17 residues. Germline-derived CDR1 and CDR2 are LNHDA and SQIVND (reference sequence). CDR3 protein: CASSKGTGLLGNQPQHF. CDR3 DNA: TGTGCCAGTAGTAAGGGGACCGGGCTCCTAGGCAATCAGCCCCAGCATTTT.

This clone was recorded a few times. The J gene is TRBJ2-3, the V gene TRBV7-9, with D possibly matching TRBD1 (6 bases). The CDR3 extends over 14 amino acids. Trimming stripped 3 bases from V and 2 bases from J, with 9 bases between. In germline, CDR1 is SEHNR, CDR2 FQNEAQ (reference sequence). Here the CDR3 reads CASSLQGSTDTQYF. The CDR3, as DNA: TGTGCCAGCAGCTTGCAGGGGTCCACAGATACGCAGTATTTT.

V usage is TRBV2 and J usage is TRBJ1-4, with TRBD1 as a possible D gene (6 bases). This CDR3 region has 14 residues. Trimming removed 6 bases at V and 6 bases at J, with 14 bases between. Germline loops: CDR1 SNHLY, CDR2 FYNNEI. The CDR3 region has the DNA TGTGCCAGCAGGGAGTCAGGGGTCGATGAAAAACTGTTTTTT. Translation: CASRESGVDEKLFF.

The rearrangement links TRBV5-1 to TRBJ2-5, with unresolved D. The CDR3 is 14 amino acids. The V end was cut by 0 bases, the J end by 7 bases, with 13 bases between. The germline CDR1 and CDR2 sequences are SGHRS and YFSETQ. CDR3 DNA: TGCGCCAGCAGCTTGGGGGGATCCGGTCGGACCCAGTACTTC. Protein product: CASSLGGSGRTQYF.

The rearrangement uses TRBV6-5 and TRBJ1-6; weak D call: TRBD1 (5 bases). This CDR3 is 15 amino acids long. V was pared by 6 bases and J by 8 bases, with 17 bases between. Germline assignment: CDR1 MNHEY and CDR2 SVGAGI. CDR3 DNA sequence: TGTGCCAGCAGAGAGACCGACAGAGCTGATTCACCCCTCCACTTT. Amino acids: CASRETDRADSPLHF.

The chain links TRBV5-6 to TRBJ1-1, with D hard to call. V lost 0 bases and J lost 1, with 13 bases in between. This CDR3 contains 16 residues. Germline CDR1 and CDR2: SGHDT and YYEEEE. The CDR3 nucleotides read TGTGCCAGCAGCTTGGTAGGGAGACGGACGAACACTGAAGCTTTCTTT. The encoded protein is CASSLVGRRTNTEAFF.

Here the CDR3 DNA reads TGTGCCAGCAGCTCGCCGGGACAGAGGCAAGAGACCCAGTACTTC. Protein product: CASSSPGQRQETQYF. V usage is TRBV5-8 and J usage is TRBJ2-5; TRBD1 matches 7 bases. Germline assignment: CDR1 SGHTS and CDR2 YDEGEE. This CDR3 is built from 15 residues. V was pared by 3 bases and J by 2 bases, with 7 bases of the junction left unmatched. Together with reference TRBV5-8 and TRBJ2-5, the CDR3 gives the full variable domain: EAGVTQSPTHLIKTRGQQATLRCSPISGHTSVYWYQQALGLGLQFLLWYDEGEERNRGNFPPRFSGRQFPNYSSELNVNALELEDSALYLCASSSPGQRQETQYFGPGTRLLVL.

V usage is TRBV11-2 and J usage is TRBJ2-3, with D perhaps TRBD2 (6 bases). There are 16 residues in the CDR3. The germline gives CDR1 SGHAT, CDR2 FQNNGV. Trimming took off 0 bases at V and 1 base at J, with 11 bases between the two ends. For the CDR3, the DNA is TGTGCCAGCAGCTTAGAGGCGGGGAGACGCACAGATACGCAGTATTTT. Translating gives CASSLEAGRRTDTQYF.

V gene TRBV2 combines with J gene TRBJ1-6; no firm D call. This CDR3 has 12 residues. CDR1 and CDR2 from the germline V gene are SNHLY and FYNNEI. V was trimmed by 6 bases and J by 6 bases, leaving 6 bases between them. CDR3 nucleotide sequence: TGTGCCAGCAGCCCACCTAATTCACCCCTCCACTTT. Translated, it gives CASSPPNSPLHF.

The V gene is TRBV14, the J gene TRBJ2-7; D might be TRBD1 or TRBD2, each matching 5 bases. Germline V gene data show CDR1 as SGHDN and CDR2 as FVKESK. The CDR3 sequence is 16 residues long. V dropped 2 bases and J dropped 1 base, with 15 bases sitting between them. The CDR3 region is CASSQTNGTVSYEQYF. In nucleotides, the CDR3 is TGTGCCAGCAGCCAAACTAATGGGACCGTATCCTACGAGCAGTACTTC. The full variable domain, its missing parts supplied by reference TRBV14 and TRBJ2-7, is EAGVTQFPSHSVIEKGQTVTLRCDPISGHDNLYWYRRVMGKEIKFLLHFVKESKQDESGMPNNRFLAERTGGTYSTLKVQPAELEDSGVYFCASSQTNGTVSYEQYFGPGTRLTVT.

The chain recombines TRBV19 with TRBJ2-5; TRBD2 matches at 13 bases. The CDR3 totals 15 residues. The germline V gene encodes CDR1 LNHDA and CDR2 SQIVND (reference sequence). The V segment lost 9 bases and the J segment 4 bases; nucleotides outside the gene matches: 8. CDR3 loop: CASRGTSGARETQYF. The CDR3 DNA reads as TGTGCCAGCCGAGGGACTAGCGGGGCTCGAGAGACCCAGTACTTC. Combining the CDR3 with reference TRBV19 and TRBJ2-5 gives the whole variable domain DGGITQSPKYLFRKEGQNVTLSCEQNLNHDAMYWYRQDPGQGLRLIYYSQIVNDFQKGDIAEGYSVSREKKESFPLTVTSAQKNPTAFYLCASRGTSGARETQYFGPGTRLLVL.

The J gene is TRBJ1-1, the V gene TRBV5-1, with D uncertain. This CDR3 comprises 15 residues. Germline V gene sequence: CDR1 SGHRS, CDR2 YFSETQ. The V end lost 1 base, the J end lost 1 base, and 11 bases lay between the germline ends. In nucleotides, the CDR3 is TGCGCCAGCAGCTTGTACCGGTCGTCGAACACTGAAGCTTTCTTT. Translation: CASSLYRSSNTEAFF.

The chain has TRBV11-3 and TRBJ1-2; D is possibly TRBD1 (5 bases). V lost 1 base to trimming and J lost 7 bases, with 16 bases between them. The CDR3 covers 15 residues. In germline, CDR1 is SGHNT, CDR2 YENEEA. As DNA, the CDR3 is TGTGCCAGCAGCTTAGCGGGCAGGGCTACGGGTGGCTACACCTTC. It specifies CASSLAGRATGGYTF.

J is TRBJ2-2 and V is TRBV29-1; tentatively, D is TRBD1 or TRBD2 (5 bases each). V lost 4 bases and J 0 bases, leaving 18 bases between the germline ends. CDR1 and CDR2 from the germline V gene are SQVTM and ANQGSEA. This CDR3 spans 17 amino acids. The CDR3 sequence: CSVGGGEGRTNTGELFF. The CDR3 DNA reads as TGCAGCGTTGGGGGCGGAGAGGGCAGAACGAACACCGGGGAGCTGTTTTTT.

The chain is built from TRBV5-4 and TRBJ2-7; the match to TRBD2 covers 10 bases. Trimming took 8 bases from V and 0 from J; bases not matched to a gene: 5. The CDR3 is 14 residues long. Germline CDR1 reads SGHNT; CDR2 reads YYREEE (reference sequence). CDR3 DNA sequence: TGTGCCAGTACTCTAGCGGGGGTCTCCTACGAGCAGTACTTC. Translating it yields CASTLAGVSYEQYF.